Listed below are T cell receptor beta chains from one sample, sequenced in a study of vaccination and CD4 T cells after COVID-19. Which antigens these TCRs recognize remains unknown. TCRdb reprocessed the PCR reads via MiXCR and lists one record per CDR3 protein. The repertoire has 7,500 to 9,500 distinct CDR3 sequences, 40% to 55% of them found once; the top ten carry 30% to 50%. Sequencing used CD4+ T cells from blood, cultured in vitro. The source is a human donor who had recovered from COVID-19. CDR3s include the opening cysteine and the closing phenylalanine or tryptophan. A D gene is named only where the DNA matches it firmly. Rows may omit the clone size; those that give it use once, few, many or a size class.

d_call clone_size j_call v_call cdr3_nt cdr3_aa
TRBD1 once TRBJ2-7 TRBV2 TGTGCCAGTGCGGGGACAGGGTTGTACGAGCAGTACTTC CASAGTGLYEQYF
NA NA TRBJ1-3 TRBV19 TGTGCCAGTAGTATGGGACACAGGAAAGCAAACACCATATATTTT CASSMGHRKANTIYF
NA NA TRBJ2-3 TRBV7-6 TGTGCCAGCAGCTTAGGGACAGTCAGCACAGATACGCAGTATTTT CASSLGTVSTDTQYF
NA NA TRBJ2-7 TRBV10-3 TGTGCCATCAGCCCGGCGACCTACGAGCAGTACTTC CAISPATYEQYF
NA NA TRBJ2-7 TRBV6-2/TRBV6-3 TGTGCCAGCAGTTTGTTGGAATACGAGCAGTACTTC CASSLLEYEQYF
NA few TRBJ2-2 TRBV5-1 TGCGCCAGCACCGGGGGCCTCGGCGGTACCGGGGAGCTGTTTTTT CASTGGLGGTGELFF
NA NA TRBJ1-2 TRBV21-1 TGTGCCAGCAGCTCCGGGACACGATATGGCTACACCTTC CASSSGTRYGYTF
NA few TRBJ1-1 TRBV7-9 TGTGCCAGCAGCCTCGATTGGGGGGCTGAAGCTTTCTTT CASSLDWGAEAFF
NA NA TRBJ2-7 TRBV2 TGTGCCAGCAGGGGCCCCGGTGGGGTCGGTGGCGCCTACGAGCAGTACTTC CASRGPGGVGGAYEQYF
NA NA TRBJ1-1 TRBV6-2/TRBV6-3 TGTGCCAGCAGTTACCCCGTGGGGGCCGCGAACACTGAAGCTTTCTTT CASSYPVGAANTEAFF
NA NA TRBJ1-2 TRBV7-3 TGTGCCAGCAGCTTGGCCGGTTTTAGTGGCTACACCTTC CASSLAGFSGYTF
TRBD1 NA TRBJ2-2 TRBV5-1 TGCGCCAGCAGCCGGGACAGGGAGAACACCGGGGAGCTGTTTTTT CASSRDRENTGELFF
NA medium-sized TRBJ1-2 TRBV6-2/TRBV6-3 TGTGCCAGCAGTTATCATGGGGCGGCCTATGGCTACACCTTC CASSYHGAAYGYTF
NA NA TRBJ2-7 TRBV24-1 TGTGCCACCAGTGATTCCTCACAGGGTGCCCACGAGCAGTACTTC CATSDSSQGAHEQYF
NA NA TRBJ2-1 TRBV2 TGTGCCAGCACCATCGACTACCCGGACGCCTACTCGTACAATGAGCAGTTCTTC CASTIDYPDAYSYNEQFF
NA NA TRBJ1-5 TRBV7-2 TGTGCCAGCAGCTTAGGGCAGTCAAATCAGCCCCAGCATTTT CASSLGQSNQPQHF
TRBD2 few TRBJ2-2 TRBV27 TGTGCCAGCAGCCATGGACTAGCGGGGGGAAACACCGGGGAGCTGTTTTTT CASSHGLAGGNTGELFF
TRBD2 NA TRBJ2-5 TRBV2 TGTGCCAGCAGAAGACTAGCGGTAGAGGCACAGTACTTC CASRRLAVEAQYF
NA few TRBJ1-3 TRBV20-1 TGCAGTGCTAGTCATGGAAACTCTGGAAACACCATATATTTT CSASHGNSGNTIYF
TRBD2 NA TRBJ2-1 TRBV24-1 TGTGCCACCAGTGACCCGGGGGGAGCGGGAGTAGAGCAGTTCTTC CATSDPGGAGVEQFF
NA few TRBJ1-1 TRBV7-2 TGTGCCAGCAGCCGGCAGGTTGACACTGAAGCTTTCTTT CASSRQVDTEAFF
NA NA TRBJ1-5 TRBV19 TGTGCCAGTACCATCGGATTAGGTCAGCCCCAGCATTTT CASTIGLGQPQHF
NA few TRBJ2-3 TRBV15 TGTGCCACCAGCGACGGACGGACTAGCACAGATACGCAGTATTTT CATSDGRTSTDTQYF
TRBD1 NA TRBJ1-3 TRBV19 TGTGCCAGTAGGAGGAGGGGGCGATCTGGAAACACCATATATTTT CASRRRGRSGNTIYF
TRBD2 NA TRBJ2-1 TRBV20-1 TGCAGTGCTAGAGATGTACAGCGGGAGACTGGTGAGCAGTTCTTC CSARDVQRETGEQFF
TRBD2 NA TRBJ2-3 TRBV6-2/TRBV6-3 TGTGCCAGCAGTTACTCGACCCTCCGGCTAGCGGGAGGGGGTACGCAGTATTTT CASSYSTLRLAGGGTQYF
TRBD2 NA TRBJ2-6 TRBV5-6 TGTGCCAGCAGCCCGGCGGGGGGTGGGGCCAACGTCCTGACTTTC CASSPAGGGANVLTF
NA NA TRBJ1-4 TRBV7-9 TGTGCCAGCAGCTTATCTTCCGGGGCAACTAATGAAAAACTGTTTTTT CASSLSSGATNEKLFF
TRBD1 NA TRBJ2-5 TRBV5-5 TGTGCCAGCAGCCCCGAAGCAGGGGGTGGCCAAGAGACCCAGTACTTC CASSPEAGGGQETQYF
NA NA TRBJ2-7 TRBV11-3 TGTGCCAGCAGCTTCGATTACAGGGACCCCTACGAGCAGTACTTC CASSFDYRDPYEQYF
TRBD2 few TRBJ2-1 TRBV7-2 TGTGCCAGCAGCTTAAAGGGGACTAGCGGGATGGAACGGTTCTTC CASSLKGTSGMERFF
NA few TRBJ1-2 TRBV6-1 TGTGCCAGCAGCCCAAAAGGAGGGGCGGGCTATGGCTACACCTTC CASSPKGGAGYGYTF
NA few TRBJ1-1 TRBV7-9 TGTGCCAGCAGCTTAGATGGGGGAGAGGCTTTCTTT CASSLDGGEAFF
NA NA TRBJ1-6 TRBV30 TGTGCCTGGAGTGTAGGTCCGGGGACACCCCTCCACTTT CAWSVGPGTPLHF
TRBD1 NA TRBJ2-3 TRBV5-1 TGCGCCAGCAGATTGGTAGGGGGCCGGGGCACAGATACGCAGTATTTT CASRLVGGRGTDTQYF
NA NA TRBJ1-5 TRBV12-3/TRBV12-4 TGTGCCAGCAGTTTCCGCCAGTCTTATCAGCCCCAGCATTTT CASSFRQSYQPQHF
NA NA TRBJ2-3 TRBV29-1 TGCAGCGTTTCCGGGACACCCACGAGCACAGATACGCAGTATTTT CSVSGTPTSTDTQYF
TRBD2 NA TRBJ2-1 TRBV20-1 TGCAGTGCTAGACGACTAGCGGGGGTCTCCTACAATGAGCAGTTCTTC CSARRLAGVSYNEQFF
NA NA TRBJ2-5 TRBV7-2 TGTGCCAGCAGCTGGGACCCCACAGAGACCCAGTACTTC CASSWDPTETQYF
NA once TRBJ1-6 TRBV2 TGTGCCAGCAGTTTACAGGGTATGGGGTCACCCCTCCACTTT CASSLQGMGSPLHF
NA once TRBJ2-3 TRBV7-2 TGTGCCAGCAGCTTGAATAGATACACAGATACGCAGTATTTT CASSLNRYTDTQYF
TRBD1 NA TRBJ1-2 TRBV10-3 TGTGCCATCAGTGAGTCGGTTGGGGGACAGGGAAGCCTTGGCTATGGCTACACCTTC CAISESVGGQGSLGYGYTF
TRBD2 NA TRBJ2-6 TRBV5-5 TGTGCCAGCAGCTTGGTAGCGGGGGCGTCTGGGGCCAACGTCCTGACTTTC CASSLVAGASGANVLTF
NA NA TRBJ1-1 TRBV2 TGTGCCAGCAGTGAGGGGTGGAACACTGAAGCTTTCTTT CASSEGWNTEAFF
NA once TRBJ2-2 TRBV7-8 TGTGCCAGCAGCTTAGAAGGACTGGCGAACACCGGGGAGCTGTTTTTT CASSLEGLANTGELFF
TRBD2 NA TRBJ2-3 TRBV2 TGTGCCAGCAGCGATCGGACTAGCGGTACAGATACGCAGTATTTT CASSDRTSGTDTQYF
NA medium-sized TRBJ1-5 TRBV12-3/TRBV12-4 TGTGCCAGCAGTGGGGTTAGCAGCAATCAGCCCCAGCATTTT CASSGVSSNQPQHF
NA few TRBJ1-4 TRBV20-1 TGCAGTGCTATAGACGCAGGGAACGCTAATGAAAAACTGTTTTTT CSAIDAGNANEKLFF